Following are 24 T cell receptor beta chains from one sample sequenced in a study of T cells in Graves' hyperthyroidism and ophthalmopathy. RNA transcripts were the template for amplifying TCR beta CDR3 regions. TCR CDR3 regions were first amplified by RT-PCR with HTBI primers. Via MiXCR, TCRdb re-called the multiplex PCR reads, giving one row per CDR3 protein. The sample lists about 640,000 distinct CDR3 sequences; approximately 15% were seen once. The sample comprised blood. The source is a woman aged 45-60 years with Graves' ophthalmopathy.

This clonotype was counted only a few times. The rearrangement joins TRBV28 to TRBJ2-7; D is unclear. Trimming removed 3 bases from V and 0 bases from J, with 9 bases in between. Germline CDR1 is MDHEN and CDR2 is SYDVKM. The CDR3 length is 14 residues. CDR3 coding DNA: TGTGCCAGCAGTTTTTTACCCAACTCCTACGAGCAGTACTTC. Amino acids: CASSFLPNSYEQYF.

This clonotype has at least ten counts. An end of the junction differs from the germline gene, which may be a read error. CDR3 sequence reads: CASSSPGQGAGGYTF. Written as DNA, the CDR3 is TGTGCCAGCAGCTCTCCCGGACAGGGGGCTGGTGGCTACACCTTC. This chain joins TRBV5-1 and TRBJ1-2; 11 nucleotides agree with TRBD1. CDR3 length equals 15 residues. Germline V gene sequence: CDR1 SGHRS, CDR2 YFSETQ.

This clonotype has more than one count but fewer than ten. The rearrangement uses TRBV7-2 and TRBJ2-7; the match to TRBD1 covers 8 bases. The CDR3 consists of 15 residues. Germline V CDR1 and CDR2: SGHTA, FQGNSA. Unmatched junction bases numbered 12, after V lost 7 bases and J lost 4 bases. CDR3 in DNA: TGTGCCAGCACCCCCGGGGCAGGGGGCATATACGAGCAGTACTTC. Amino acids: CASTPGAGGIYEQYF.

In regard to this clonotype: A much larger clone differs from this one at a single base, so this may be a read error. The CDR3 DNA follows: TGTGCCAGCAGCTTTCTTAACAGGGATCGTTCACCCCTCCACTTT. Its translation: CASSFLNRDRSPLHF. This chain uses TRBV7-2 with TRBJ1-6; perhaps TRBD1 as D (6 bases). This CDR3 spans 15 amino acids. The germline V gene encodes CDR1 SGHTA and CDR2 FQGNSA. Trimming took 3 bases from V and 9 from J, leaving 15 bases between them.

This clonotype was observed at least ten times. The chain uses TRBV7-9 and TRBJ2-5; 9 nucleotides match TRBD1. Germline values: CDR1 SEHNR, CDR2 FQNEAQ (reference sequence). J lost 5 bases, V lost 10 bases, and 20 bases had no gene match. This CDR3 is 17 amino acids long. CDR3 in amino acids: CAITLILVGQGGETQYF. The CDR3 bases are TGTGCCATCACTCTTATCCTCGTGGGACAGGGAGGGGAGACCCAGTACTTC.

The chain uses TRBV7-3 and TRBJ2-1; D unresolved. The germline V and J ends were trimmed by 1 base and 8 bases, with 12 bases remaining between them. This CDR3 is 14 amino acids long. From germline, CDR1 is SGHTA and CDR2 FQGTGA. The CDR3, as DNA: TGTGCCAGCAGCTTAAGAGGTTTTCGGGATGAGCAGTTCTTC. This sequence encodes CASSLRGFRDEQFF.

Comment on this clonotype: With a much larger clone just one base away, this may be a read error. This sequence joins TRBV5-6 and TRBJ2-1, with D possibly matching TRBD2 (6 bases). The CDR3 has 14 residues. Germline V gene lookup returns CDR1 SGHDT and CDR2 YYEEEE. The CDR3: CASSLVSGYNERFF. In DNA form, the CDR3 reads TGTGCCAGCAGCTTGGTTAGCGGCTACAATGAGCGGTTCTTC.

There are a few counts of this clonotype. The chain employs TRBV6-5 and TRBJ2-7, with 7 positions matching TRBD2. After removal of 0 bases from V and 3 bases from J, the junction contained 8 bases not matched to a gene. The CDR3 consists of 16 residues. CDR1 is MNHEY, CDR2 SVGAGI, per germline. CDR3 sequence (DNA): TGTGCCAGCAGTTACTCCGCCCTAGCGGAATTCTACGAGCAGTACTTC. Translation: CASSYSALAEFYEQYF.

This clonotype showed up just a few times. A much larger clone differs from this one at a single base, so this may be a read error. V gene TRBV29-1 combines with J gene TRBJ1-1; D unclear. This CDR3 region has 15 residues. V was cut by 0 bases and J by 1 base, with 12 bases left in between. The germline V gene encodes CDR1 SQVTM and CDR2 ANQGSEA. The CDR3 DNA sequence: TGCAGCGTTGAAGATCCTGTCAGACAGAACACTGAAGCTTTCTTT. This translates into CSVEDPVRQNTEAFF.

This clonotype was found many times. Here the CDR3 reads CASSERTGSSTDTQYF. DNA for the CDR3: TGCGCCAGCAGCGAGCGGACAGGGAGTAGCACAGATACGCAGTATTTT. The chain employs TRBV5-1 and TRBJ2-3; TRBD1 agrees at 8 bases. CDR1 SGHRS and CDR2 YFSETQ come from the germline V gene. V trimming: 4 bases; J trimming: 0 bases; junction bases outside the gene matches: 7. The CDR3 is 16 amino acids. Full variable domain (missing parts from reference TRBV5-1 and TRBJ2-3): KAGVTQTPRYLIKTRGQQVTLSCSPISGHRSVSWYQQTPGQGLQFLFEYFSETQRNKGNFPGRFSGRQFSNSRSEMNVSTLELGDSALYLCASSERTGSSTDTQYFGPGTRLTVL.

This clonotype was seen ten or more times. CDR3 nucleotide sequence: TGTGCCAGCAGTCCAAATGGGACAGGGGGAAACTATGGCTACACCTTC. Its protein is CASSPNGTGGNYGYTF. The rearrangement links TRBV27 to TRBJ1-2; 11 bases fit TRBD1. Trimming cost V 5 bases and J 2 bases; bases outside gene matches: 7. The CDR3 consists of 16 residues. Germline CDR1 and CDR2: MNHEY and SMNVEV (reference sequence).

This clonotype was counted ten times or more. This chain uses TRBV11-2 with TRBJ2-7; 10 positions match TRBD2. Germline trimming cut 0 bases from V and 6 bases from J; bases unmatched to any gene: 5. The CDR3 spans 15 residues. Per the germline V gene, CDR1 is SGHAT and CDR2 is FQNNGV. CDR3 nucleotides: TGTGCCAGCAGCTTAGAGCCGGGACTAGCGCTCGAGCAGTACTTC. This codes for CASSLEPGLALEQYF.

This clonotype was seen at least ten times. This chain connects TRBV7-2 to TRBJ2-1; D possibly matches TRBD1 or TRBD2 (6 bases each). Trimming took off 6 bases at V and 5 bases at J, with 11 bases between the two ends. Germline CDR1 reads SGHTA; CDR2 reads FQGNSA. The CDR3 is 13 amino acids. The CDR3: CASSTRGDNEQFF. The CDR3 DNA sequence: TGTGCCAGCAGTACTAGGGGGGACAATGAGCAGTTCTTC.

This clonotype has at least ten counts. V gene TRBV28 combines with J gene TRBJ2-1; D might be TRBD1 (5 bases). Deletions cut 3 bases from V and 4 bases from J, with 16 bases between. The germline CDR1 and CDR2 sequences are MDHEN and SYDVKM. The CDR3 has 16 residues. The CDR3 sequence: CASSFSGHPNYNEQFF. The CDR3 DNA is TGTGCCAGCAGTTTCTCCGGACATCCTAATTACAATGAGCAGTTCTTC.

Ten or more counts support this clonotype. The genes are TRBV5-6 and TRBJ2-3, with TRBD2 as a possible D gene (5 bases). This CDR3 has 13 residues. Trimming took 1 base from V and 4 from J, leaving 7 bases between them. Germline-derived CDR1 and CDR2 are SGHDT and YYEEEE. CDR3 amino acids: CASSLRGPDTQYF. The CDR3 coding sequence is TGTGCCAGCAGCTTGCGAGGGCCAGATACGCAGTATTTT.

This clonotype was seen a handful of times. The CDR3 loop reads CASSISFAVAYNEQFF. CDR3 DNA: TGTGCCAGTAGTATTTCCTTCGCTGTAGCCTACAATGAGCAGTTCTTC. V and J are TRBV19 and TRBJ2-1; D gene uncertain. The CDR3 extends over 16 amino acids. In germline, CDR1 is LNHDA, CDR2 SQIVND (reference sequence). With 3 bases removed from V and 2 bases from J, the gap between germline ends came to 14 bases.

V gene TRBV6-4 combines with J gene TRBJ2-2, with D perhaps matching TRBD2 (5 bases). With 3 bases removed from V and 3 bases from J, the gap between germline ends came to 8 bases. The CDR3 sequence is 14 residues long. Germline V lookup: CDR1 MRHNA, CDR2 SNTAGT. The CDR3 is CASSEGDDTGELFF. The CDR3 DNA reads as TGTGCCAGCAGTGAGGGAGACGACACCGGGGAGCTGTTTTTT.

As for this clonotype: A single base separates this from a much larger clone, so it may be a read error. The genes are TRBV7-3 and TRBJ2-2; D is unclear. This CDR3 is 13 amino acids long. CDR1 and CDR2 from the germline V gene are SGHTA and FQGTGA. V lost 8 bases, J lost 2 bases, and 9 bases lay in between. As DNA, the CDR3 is TGTGCCAGCGGAGCTACAAACACCGGGGAGCTGTTTTTT. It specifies CASGATNTGELFF.

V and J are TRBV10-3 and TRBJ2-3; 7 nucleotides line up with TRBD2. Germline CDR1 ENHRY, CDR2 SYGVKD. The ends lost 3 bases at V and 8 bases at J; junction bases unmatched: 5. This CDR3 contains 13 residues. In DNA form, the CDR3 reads TGTGCCATCAGTGAAGGGACTATAGGTACGCAGTATTTT. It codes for CAISEGTIGTQYF.

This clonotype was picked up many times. The CDR3 reads CASSTRQGALHNEQFF. The DNA for the CDR3 is TGTGCCAGCAGCACCCGACAGGGGGCTCTACACAATGAGCAGTTCTTC. This sequence joins TRBV14 and TRBJ2-1, with 10 bases aligning to TRBD1. Unmatched junction bases numbered 9, after V lost 5 bases and J lost 5 bases. This CDR3 spans 16 amino acids. Germline V gene sequence: CDR1 SGHDN, CDR2 FVKESK.

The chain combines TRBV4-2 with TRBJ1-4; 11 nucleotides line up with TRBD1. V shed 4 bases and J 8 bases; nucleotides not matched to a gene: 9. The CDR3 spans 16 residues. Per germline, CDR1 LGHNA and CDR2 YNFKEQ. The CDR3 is CASSLPGQGAREKLFF. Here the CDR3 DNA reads TGTGCCAGCAGCCTACCAGGACAGGGGGCAAGGGAAAAACTGTTTTTT.

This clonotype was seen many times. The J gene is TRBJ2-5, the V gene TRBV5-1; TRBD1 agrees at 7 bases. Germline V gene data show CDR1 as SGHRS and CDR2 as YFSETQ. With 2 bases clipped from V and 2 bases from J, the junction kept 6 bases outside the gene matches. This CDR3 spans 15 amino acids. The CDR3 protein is CASSLLGTAQETQYF. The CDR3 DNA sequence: TGCGCCAGCAGCTTACTTGGGACAGCTCAAGAGACCCAGTACTTC.

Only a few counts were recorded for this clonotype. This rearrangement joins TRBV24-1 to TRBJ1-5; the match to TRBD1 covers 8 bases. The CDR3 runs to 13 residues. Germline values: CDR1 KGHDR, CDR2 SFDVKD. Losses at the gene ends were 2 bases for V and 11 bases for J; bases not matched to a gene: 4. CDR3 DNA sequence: TGTGCCACCAGTGATTCCCAGGGGGCGGCCCAGCATTTT. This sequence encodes CATSDSQGAAQHF.

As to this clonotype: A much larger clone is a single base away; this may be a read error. CDR3 in amino acids: CASSSWTGGSTRELFF. DNA of the CDR3: TGTGCCAGCAGCTCCTGGACAGGGGGCAGCACCAGGGAGCTGTTTTTT. The chain has TRBV7-2 and TRBJ2-2; 11 bases fit TRBD1. CDR1 is SGHTA, CDR2 FQGNSA, per germline. The CDR3 has 16 residues.